What follows are 21 T cell receptor beta chains derived from one specimen sequenced in a study of CD8+ T cells in alopecia areata (dated by TCRdb to the late 2010s). The library relied on the immunoSEQ multiplex PCR assay. RNA was extracted from all samples and reverse transcribed into cDNA as template for TCR sequencing. TCRdb holds this immuneACCESS table with in-frame rearrangements only. Some clones are missing; in checked studies, unresolved V genes explain under half, and the rest has no known cause. This sample lists 150,000 to 180,000 clones; 45% to 60% were detected once. In total, the top ten clones hold less than 20% of the sample. The time point label, as the study defines it: baseline before oral tofacitinib. The input for sequencing was CD8+ T cells sorted from blood, taken at week 0. The receptors derive from a human donor with alopecia areata.

The chain combines TRBV19 with TRBJ2-5; tentative D call: TRBD2 (5 bases). CDR3 length: 13 residues. Germline CDR1 is LNHDA and CDR2 is SQIVND (reference sequence). V dropped 3 bases and J dropped 5 bases, with 10 bases sitting between them. Here the CDR3 reads CASSIAGGETQYF. As DNA, the CDR3 is TGTGCCAGTAGTATTGCGGGCGGGGAGACCCAGTACTTC.

This clone was seen a few times. This chain links TRBV28 with TRBJ1-4; D is unclear. CDR1 and CDR2 from the germline V gene are MDHEN and SYDVKM. Deletions cut 8 bases from V and 3 bases from J, with 10 bases between. The CDR3 extends over 13 amino acids. The CDR3 sequence is CASERRANEKLFF. Here the CDR3 DNA reads TGTGCCAGCGAGAGGAGAGCTAATGAAAAACTGTTTTTT.

J is TRBJ2-5 and V is TRBV6-5; D gene unclear. CDR3 length: 13 residues. Trimming stripped 1 base from V and 3 bases from J, with 6 bases between. The V gene's germline CDR1 is MNHEY and CDR2 SVGAGI. CDR3 sequence reads: CASSYYGKETQYF. The CDR3 bases are TGTGCCAGCAGTTACTACGGAAAAGAGACCCAGTACTTC.

The rearrangement joins TRBV27 to TRBJ1-5, with D uncertain. CDR3 length equals 15 residues. Looked up from germline, CDR1 is MNHEY and CDR2 is SMNVEV (reference sequence). V was clipped by 2 bases and J by 0 bases, with 8 bases between them. The CDR3 DNA is TGTGCCAGCAGTTTAAGCCAGAATAGCAATCAGCCCCAGCATTTT. It is translated as CASSLSQNSNQPQHF.

This clone was seen more than once but under ten times. The rearrangement uses TRBV30 and TRBJ2-7; D unclear. Per germline, CDR1 GTSNPN and CDR2 SVGIG (reference sequence). V lost 2 bases and J lost 4, with 15 bases in between. This CDR3 is 14 amino acids long. CDR3 loop: CAWSLGGDLYEQYF. In DNA form, the CDR3 reads TGTGCCTGGAGTTTAGGCGGTGACCTTTACGAGCAGTACTTC.

This chain links TRBV2 with TRBJ1-1; the D gene is possibly TRBD1 (5 bases). V was trimmed by 7 bases and J by 3 bases, leaving 12 bases between them. Germline V gene lookup returns CDR1 SNHLY and CDR2 FYNNEI. The CDR3 contains 13 residues. CDR3 loop: CASTAPGDTEAFF. CDR3 sequence (DNA): TGTGCCAGCACCGCCCCGGGGGACACTGAAGCTTTCTTT. Full variable domain (rest looked up from reference TRBV2 and TRBJ1-1): EPEVTQTPSHQVTQMGQEVILRCVPISNHLYFYWYRQILGQKVEFLVSFYNNEISEKSEIFDDQFSVERPDGSNFTLKIRSTKLEDSAMYFCASTAPGDTEAFFGQGTRLTVV.

This clone was picked up one time. V usage is TRBV7-8 and J usage is TRBJ1-5; TRBD1 might be the D (5 bases). Per germline, CDR1 SGHVS and CDR2 FQNEAQ. The CDR3 runs 15 residues. V was trimmed by 6 bases and J by 3 bases, leaving 15 bases between them. CDR3 nucleotide sequence: TGTGCCAGCAGGAGTGACCGGGGCCTCAATCAGCCCCAGCATTTT. Encoded protein: CASRSDRGLNQPQHF.

J is TRBJ2-3 and V is TRBV5-1; no clear D. Germline CDR1 reads SGHRS; CDR2 reads YFSETQ. V lost 5 bases and J 5 bases, leaving 6 bases between the germline ends. CDR3 size: 11 residues. The CDR3 loop reads CASSIGDTQYF. DNA of the CDR3: TGCGCCAGCAGTATAGGAGATACGCAGTATTTT. The variable domain in full, completed from reference TRBV5-1 and TRBJ2-3, reads KAGVTQTPRYLIKTRGQQVTLSCSPISGHRSVSWYQQTPGQGLQFLFEYFSETQRNKGNFPGRFSGRQFSNSRSEMNVSTLELGDSALYLCASSIGDTQYFGPGTRLTVL.

As regards this clone: The same CDR3 can be traced to other DNA sequences in this sample. The gene calls are TRBV6-6 and TRBJ2-7; D unresolved. The CDR3 runs 12 residues. CDR1 and CDR2 (germline): MNHNY, SVGAGI (reference sequence). Trimming removed 2 bases from V and 4 bases from J, with 6 bases in between. Written as DNA, the CDR3 is TGTGCCAGCAGTTACGTGAGTTACGAGCAGTACTTC. It specifies CASSYVSYEQYF.

The chain joins TRBV29-1 to TRBJ2-3, with 7 positions matching TRBD1. The germline V gene encodes CDR1 SQVTM and CDR2 ANQGSEA. V lost 8 bases to trimming and J lost 0 bases; unmatched junction nucleotides: 8. The CDR3 loop spans 14 amino acids. The CDR3: CSLAGQASTDTQYF. CDR3 sequence (DNA): TGCAGCTTAGCCGGACAGGCTAGCACAGATACGCAGTATTTT.

The chain recombines TRBV7-9 with TRBJ2-1; unclear D gene. Trimming stripped 5 bases from V and 6 bases from J, with 14 bases between. The germline V gene encodes CDR1 SEHNR and CDR2 FQNEAQ (reference sequence). This CDR3 spans 14 amino acids. The CDR3 loop reads CASSDTGRGNEQFF. Written as DNA, the CDR3 is TGTGCCAGCAGCGACACGGGTCGTGGCAATGAGCAGTTCTTC.

Here the CDR3 DNA reads TGCAGCGTTGAAGAGGCTCTGAGACACCCACCTGGCTATGGCTACACCTTC. This sequence encodes CSVEEALRHPPGYGYTF. This rearrangement joins TRBV29-1 to TRBJ1-2; unclear D gene. CDR3 length equals 17 residues. CDR1 SQVTM and CDR2 ANQGSEA come from the germline V gene. Trimming cost V 0 bases and J 4 bases, with 21 bases left between them.

The rearrangement uses TRBV29-1 and TRBJ2-1; the D gene could be TRBD1 or TRBD2 (6 bases each). Per germline, CDR1 SQVTM and CDR2 ANQGSEA. The CDR3 totals 14 residues. The V gene lost 3 bases and the J gene lost 7 bases, with 16 bases spanning the gap. The CDR3 loop reads CSVDLDSGLNEQFF. The CDR3 DNA is TGCAGCGTTGATTTGGACAGCGGGTTAAATGAGCAGTTCTTC.

This CDR3 is CSVRGADTEAFF. CDR3 sequence (DNA): TGCAGCGTTAGGGGGGCGGACACTGAAGCTTTCTTT. The rearrangement links TRBV29-1 to TRBJ1-1; D possibly corresponds to TRBD1 (6 bases). Germline V gene sequence: CDR1 SQVTM, CDR2 ANQGSEA. V lost 5 bases, J lost 3 bases, and 10 bases lay in between. The CDR3 runs to 12 residues.

The gene calls are TRBV12-5 and TRBJ1-1; 7 positions agree with TRBD1. Trimming at V came to 4 bases and at J to 6 bases, leaving 5 bases not matched to a gene. Germline CDR1 reads LGHNT; CDR2 reads FRNRAP. This CDR3 is 13 amino acids long. Written as DNA, the CDR3 is TGTGCTAGTGGTTCACAGGGGCTGGCTGAAGCTTTCTTT. Translation: CASGSQGLAEAFF.

The V and J genes are TRBV19 and TRBJ1-1, with a tentative D call TRBD1 (6 bases). The length of the CDR3 is 13 residues. Germline assignment: CDR1 LNHDA and CDR2 SQIVND (reference sequence). The V and J ends lost 7 bases and 7 bases respectively, with 16 bases between them. CDR3 sequence: CASIRPGENEAFF. The CDR3 nucleotides are TGTGCCAGTATCAGGCCAGGGGAAAATGAAGCTTTCTTT.

This clone was seen just once. The chain has TRBV25-1 and TRBJ1-6, with D perhaps matching TRBD1 (6 bases). Trimming took 6 bases from V and 13 from J, leaving 16 bases between them. Per the germline V gene, CDR1 is MGHDK and CDR2 is SYGVNS. The CDR3 contains 13 residues. The CDR3 region is CASSPPGTSPLHF. The CDR3 DNA sequence: TGTGCCAGCAGCCCCCCCGGGACAAGCCCCCTCCACTTT.

This sequence joins TRBV7-2 and TRBJ1-5, with D tentatively TRBD1 (5 bases). Trimming shortened V by 4 bases and J by 6 bases, and 16 bases separated the two germline ends. Germline V gene data show CDR1 as SGHTA and CDR2 as FQGNSA. This CDR3 region has 15 residues. The CDR3 nucleotides read TGTGCCAGCAGCTGGTGGGGTGACGGGGGTCAGCCCCAGCATTTT. Translation: CASSWWGDGGQPQHF.

The rearrangement links TRBV29-1 to TRBJ2-7; the D is unclear. CDR1 and CDR2 from the germline V gene are SQVTM and ANQGSEA. V was shortened by 3 bases and J by 0 bases, with 15 bases between the two germline ends. This CDR3 is built from 15 residues. The CDR3 coding sequence is TGCAGCGTTGAGGTAACAACTCCGAGCTCCTACGAGCAGTACTTC. Its protein product is CSVEVTTPSSYEQYF.

This chain uses TRBV2 with TRBJ1-1; D gene unclear. V gave up 2 bases and J gave up 4 bases, with 8 bases separating them. The CDR3 runs to 13 residues. Looked up from germline, CDR1 is SNHLY and CDR2 is FYNNEI. CDR3 residues: CASSESGSTEAFF. CDR3 in DNA: TGTGCCAGCAGTGAATCCGGGAGCACTGAAGCTTTCTTT. The whole variable domain, filled in from reference TRBV2 and TRBJ1-1, reads EPEVTQTPSHQVTQMGQEVILRCVPISNHLYFYWYRQILGQKVEFLVSFYNNEISEKSEIFDDQFSVERPDGSNFTLKIRSTKLEDSAMYFCASSESGSTEAFFGQGTRLTVV.

V gene TRBV9 combines with J gene TRBJ2-1; 10 bases are a match to TRBD2. CDR1 is SGDLS, CDR2 YYNGEE, per germline. V lost 6 bases and J lost 4; bases outside the gene matches: 4. This CDR3 has 14 residues. This CDR3 reads CASNLAGVYNEQFF. The CDR3 coding sequence is TGTGCCAGCAACCTAGCGGGGGTGTACAATGAGCAGTTCTTC.